This passage covers 22 T cell receptor beta chains from one sample sequenced in a study of CD8+ T cells in alopecia areata. RNA extraction and reverse transcription yielded cDNA as sequencing template. Some clones are missing from TCRdb's copy, which holds only in-frame ones; the method was immunoSEQ multiplex PCR. The sample records 200,000 to 250,000 clones, around 67% being singletons. The sequenced sample was CD4+ T cells sorted from blood, obtained at week 0. These receptors were obtained from a human donor with alopecia areata.

V gene TRBV10-2 combines with J gene TRBJ1-6, with 8 bases aligning to TRBD1. Germline values: CDR1 WSHSY, CDR2 SAAADI. This CDR3 is 14 amino acids long. The V gene end was trimmed by 4 bases and the J gene end by 8 bases; junction bases not matched to a gene: 4. The CDR3 coding sequence is TGCGCCAGCAGTGCAGGACAGGGATATTCACCCCTCCACTTT. Residues: CASSAGQGYSPLHF.

This clone was found a few times. V usage is TRBV5-4 and J usage is TRBJ2-7; D may be TRBD1 (6 bases). Per germline, CDR1 SGHNT and CDR2 YYREEE (reference sequence). The length of the CDR3 is 14 residues. V shed 4 bases and J shed 5 bases, with 16 bases lying between them. The CDR3 spells CASSRGTSRDEQYF. The CDR3 DNA sequence: TGTGCCAGCAGCAGGGGGACATCCAGGGACGAGCAGTACTTC.

This clone showed up just a few times. This chain joins TRBV7-9 and TRBJ1-3, with D unclear. The length of the CDR3 is 15 residues. Germline V gene data show CDR1 as SEHNR and CDR2 as FQNEAQ (reference sequence). Trimming pared 4 bases from V and 4 bases from J, leaving 14 bases between. CDR3 coding DNA: TGTGCCAGCAGCTCCCCCTCAGGCTCCGGAAACACCATATATTTT. Its protein product is CASSSPSGSGNTIYF.

This sequence joins TRBV14 and TRBJ1-1, with D possibly matching TRBD1 (5 bases). The germline gives CDR1 SGHDN, CDR2 FVKESK. The CDR3 is 13 residues long. Trimming took 3 bases from V and 1 from J, leaving 6 bases between them. CDR3 amino acids: CASSHTGNTEAFF. The CDR3 bases are TGTGCCAGCAGCCATACAGGGAACACTGAAGCTTTCTTT.

The rearrangement joins TRBV29-1 to TRBJ2-5, with D uncertain. The V and J ends lost 0 bases and 0 bases respectively, with 5 bases between them. Germline CDR1 reads SQVTM; CDR2 reads ANQGSEA. CDR3 size: 13 residues. CDR3 amino acids: CSVEDLYQETQYF. In nucleotides, the CDR3 is TGCAGCGTTGAAGATCTCTACCAAGAGACCCAGTACTTC.

DNA for the CDR3: TGCAGCGTCTCCGGGACGGACCAAGAGACCCAGTACTTC. Translating gives CSVSGTDQETQYF. V usage is TRBV29-1 and J usage is TRBJ2-5; the D call may be TRBD1 or TRBD2 (5 bases each). The ends were cut back, 6 bases at V and 0 bases at J, with 11 bases in the middle. This CDR3 is 13 amino acids long. Germline V gene data show CDR1 as SQVTM and CDR2 as ANQGSEA. Together with reference TRBV29-1 and TRBJ2-5, the CDR3 gives the full variable domain: SAVISQKPSRDICQRGTSLTIQCQVDSQVTMMFWYRQQPGQSLTLIATANQGSEATYESGFVIDKFPISRPNLTFSTLTVSNMSPEDSSIYLCSVSGTDQETQYFGPGTRLLVL.

CDR3 nucleotide sequence: TGTGCCAGCAGCTTACTGACTAGCGGGGGGGCTGATACGCAGTATTTT. It encodes CASSLLTSGGADTQYF. The V call is TRBV7-9, the J call TRBJ2-3; 14 nucleotides line up with TRBD2. The trim removed 2 bases at V and 6 bases at J, leaving 4 bases unmatched. This CDR3 contains 16 residues. Germline V gene data show CDR1 as SEHNR and CDR2 as FQNEAQ (reference sequence).

This chain uses TRBV7-9 with TRBJ2-1; the D call may be TRBD1 or TRBD2 (5 bases each). V gave up 5 bases and J gave up 9 bases, with 23 bases separating them. Germline CDR1 is SEHNR and CDR2 is FQNEAQ (reference sequence). The CDR3 is 16 residues long. The CDR3 protein is CASSPLLGRRHSEQFF. The DNA for the CDR3 is TGTGCCAGCAGCCCTCTTCTGGGACGGCGGCATTCTGAGCAGTTCTTC.

This sequence joins TRBV29-1 and TRBJ1-6; no clear D gene. This CDR3 region has 14 residues. Germline lookup yields CDR1 SQVTM and CDR2 ANQGSEA. V dropped 5 bases and J dropped 4 bases, with 12 bases sitting between them. The CDR3: CSVRREGYNSPLHF. The DNA of the CDR3 is TGCAGCGTTCGCCGGGAAGGATATAATTCACCCCTCCACTTT. Together with reference TRBV29-1 and TRBJ1-6, the CDR3 gives the full variable domain: SAVISQKPSRDICQRGTSLTIQCQVDSQVTMMFWYRQQPGQSLTLIATANQGSEATYESGFVIDKFPISRPNLTFSTLTVSNMSPEDSSIYLCSVRREGYNSPLHFGNGTRLTVT.

CDR3 in amino acids: CASLDSGGYQETQYF. CDR3 in DNA: TGTGCCAGCTTGGATAGCGGGGGCTACCAAGAGACCCAGTACTTC. The chain combines TRBV11-2 with TRBJ2-5; 9 nucleotides agree with TRBD2. The CDR3 has 15 residues. V shed 8 bases and J 0 bases; nucleotides not matched to a gene: 7. Germline CDR1 is SGHAT and CDR2 is FQNNGV. The variable domain in full, with the rest retrieved from reference TRBV11-2 and TRBJ2-5, is EAGVAQSPRYKIIEKRQSVAFWCNPISGHATLYWYQQILGQGPKLLIQFQNNGVVDDSQLPKDRFSAERLKGVDSTLKIQPAKLEDSAVYLCASLDSGGYQETQYFGPGTRLLVL.

The J gene is TRBJ2-5, the V gene TRBV7-9, with D tentatively TRBD1 (5 bases). This CDR3 is built from 12 residues. The germline V and J ends were trimmed by 4 bases and 9 bases, with 12 bases remaining between them. CDR1 is SEHNR, CDR2 FQNEAQ, per germline (reference sequence). The CDR3: CASSSQGEAQYF. CDR3 sequence (DNA): TGTGCCAGCAGCTCTCAGGGTGAGGCCCAGTACTTC.

This rearrangement joins TRBV11-2 to TRBJ2-4; 11 bases are shared with TRBD2. V shed 6 bases, J shed 9 bases, and the junction held 7 bases outside the gene matches. Germline loops: CDR1 SGHAT, CDR2 FQNNGV. The CDR3 runs 14 residues. The CDR3 DNA is TGTGCCAGCAGTCCGGGACTAGCGGATGTCATTCAGTACTTC. It specifies CASSPGLADVIQYF. The full variable domain, its missing parts supplied by reference TRBV11-2 and TRBJ2-4, is EAGVAQSPRYKIIEKRQSVAFWCNPISGHATLYWYQQILGQGPKLLIQFQNNGVVDDSQLPKDRFSAERLKGVDSTLKIQPAKLEDSAVYLCASSPGLADVIQYFGAGTRLSVL.

There are a few counts of this clone. V and J are TRBV25-1 and TRBJ2-7, with D perhaps being TRBD1 or TRBD2 (5 bases each). Germline V gene lookup returns CDR1 MGHDK and CDR2 SYGVNS. Trimming cost V 5 bases and J 7 bases, with 15 bases left between them. The CDR3 has 13 residues. The CDR3, as DNA: TGTGCCAGCAGTAACCGGGACGCGCGAGAGCAGTACTTC. As protein: CASSNRDAREQYF.

This rearrangement joins TRBV5-1 to TRBJ2-3; D is perhaps TRBD2 (6 bases). The CDR3 loop spans 14 amino acids. In germline, CDR1 is SGHRS, CDR2 YFSETQ. V was clipped by 5 bases and J by 0 bases, with 10 bases between them. The CDR3 DNA reads as TGCGCCAGCAGGGAGGGGACTAGCACAGATACGCAGTATTTT. Residues: CASREGTSTDTQYF.

The chain has TRBV6-6 and TRBJ2-7, with a weak D call TRBD1 (6 bases). Trimming shortened V by 5 bases and J by 5 bases, and 16 bases separated the two germline ends. The CDR3 length is 14 residues. Germline V gene data show CDR1 as MNHNY and CDR2 as SVGAGI (reference sequence). CDR3 sequence: CASSTAQGTDEQYF. CDR3 bases: TGTGCCAGCAGTACCGCACAGGGAACCGACGAGCAGTACTTC.

V gene TRBV5-1 combines with J gene TRBJ2-3; TRBD1 aligns across 8 bases. With V trimmed by 1 base and J by 6 bases, 4 bases remained unmatched. Germline V gene data show CDR1 as SGHRS and CDR2 as YFSETQ. This CDR3 is 14 amino acids long. The CDR3 region has the DNA TGCGCCAGCAGCTTGACACAGGGGGATGATACGCAGTATTTT. Amino acid sequence: CASSLTQGDDTQYF. Using reference TRBV5-1 and TRBJ2-3 for the parts outside the CDR3, the full variable domain is KAGVTQTPRYLIKTRGQQVTLSCSPISGHRSVSWYQQTPGQGLQFLFEYFSETQRNKGNFPGRFSGRQFSNSRSEMNVSTLELGDSALYLCASSLTQGDDTQYFGPGTRLTVL.

V and J are TRBV9 and TRBJ2-5; D is perhaps TRBD1 (6 bases). CDR3 size: 16 residues. V shed 2 bases and J shed 3 bases, with 17 bases lying between them. Germline V lookup: CDR1 SGDLS, CDR2 YYNGEE. CDR3 DNA sequence: TGTGCCAGCAGCGTCCTTACCGGGACACCCAAAGAGACCCAGTACTTC. This sequence encodes CASSVLTGTPKETQYF.

The chain combines TRBV5-6 with TRBJ2-1; 8 nucleotides line up with TRBD2. The V and J ends lost 4 bases and 11 bases, in that order; junction bases with no gene match: 8. Germline CDR1 SGHDT, CDR2 YYEEEE. The CDR3 has 13 residues. CDR3 coding DNA: TGTGCCAGCAGCCCCATAGCGGGATCTAAGCAGTTCTTC. This translates into CASSPIAGSKQFF.

This chain links TRBV7-2 with TRBJ1-5; 7 bases fit TRBD1. The junction had 6 bases not matched to a gene; V was cut back by 5 bases and J by 5 bases. This CDR3 contains 14 residues. Germline V gene sequence: CDR1 SGHTA, CDR2 FQGNSA. The CDR3 loop reads CASSRQGGYQPQHF. CDR3 DNA: TGTGCCAGCAGCCGGCAGGGGGGTTATCAGCCCCAGCATTTT.

The J gene is TRBJ2-3, the V gene TRBV30, with D perhaps matching TRBD2 (6 bases). The germline CDR1 and CDR2 sequences are GTSNPN and SVGIG (reference sequence). The CDR3 has 14 amino acids. The V gene lost 6 bases and the J gene lost 2 bases, with 15 bases spanning the gap. CDR3 DNA sequence: TGTGCCTGTGGTGGCGGGGCCATCACAGATACGCAGTATTTT. Translation: CACGGGAITDTQYF.

CDR3 sequence (DNA): TGTGCCTGGGACAGGGGAGCCCACTATGGCTACACCTTC. Amino acids: CAWDRGAHYGYTF. The chain has TRBV30 and TRBJ1-2; 8 bases are shared with TRBD1. This CDR3 has 13 residues. Germline CDR1 reads GTSNPN; CDR2 reads SVGIG (reference sequence). Trimming removed 5 bases from V and 3 bases from J; junction bases left unmatched: 5.

The V and J genes are TRBV30 and TRBJ1-5; D ambiguous. This CDR3 comprises 15 residues. Trimming stripped 3 bases from V and 10 bases from J, with 22 bases between. The germline CDR1 and CDR2 sequences are GTSNPN and SVGIG (reference sequence). The CDR3 DNA follows: TGTGCCTGGAGCTCCCTTCCAGGTACCGCTCTACCCCAGCATTTT. Residues: CAWSSLPGTALPQHF.